This T cell receptor (beta chain) was captured by sequencing in a study of T-cell reconstitution after alpha-beta-depleted transplantation in children. Study-wide findings and caveats: The origin of high day-60 TCRbeta diversity in some patients lay in surviving recipient T cells and thymic progenitors. Diversity and T-cell counts at one year after transplant derived mostly from new T cells. Reportedly, alpha-beta T cells present about two months post-transplant originated from several hundred expanded clones of graft origin.

The germline CDR1 and CDR2 sequences are LGHDT and YNNKEL (reference sequence). The CDR3 loop spans 15 amino acids. With V trimmed by 2 bases and J by 4 bases, 7 bases remained unmatched. This clonotype turned up a few times. What it binds is unknown. Unique molecular identifiers were incorporated when the TCRbeta library was constructed. TCRdb reprocessed the PCR reads with MiXCR, giving one entry per CDR3 protein. The table shows about 1,000,000 distinct CDR3 sequences, with around 30% occurring only once. The rearrangement links TRBV3-1 to TRBJ2-5; TRBD1 agrees at 7 bases. The clonotype comes from a boy under two years old who had a stem cell transplant for SCID, so the T cells may come from the graft donor. Material: PBMCs, mostly from graft donor cells, obtained 360 days after TCRalphabeta/CD19-depleted stem cell transplant. The CDR3 here is CASSQRQGQGETQYF. CDR3 DNA sequence: TGTGCCAGCAGCCAACGACAGGGCCAGGGAGAGACCCAGTACTTC.